A single sample gave rise to the 11 T cell receptor beta chains below, sequenced in a study of Ad26.COV2.S vaccination and SARS-CoV-2 variants. This sample's treatment: roughly 18 received Ad26.COV2.S at low or high dose, single or two shots; about 5 received placebo; per-sample allocation not given. Day 63 after the first injection of vaccine or placebo was the sampling time. This table comes from immunoSEQ multiplex PCR, and its TCRdb copy is limited to in-frame clones, with some not included. The repertoire holds more than 300,000 clones, 88% seen once, with around 6.4% in the top ten. The specimen comprised peripheral blood, sampled in a trial of Ad26.COV2.S vaccine versus placebo. The receptors come from a person between 18 and 65 years old who received the Ad26.COV2.S COVID-19 vaccine or a placebo.

The chain links TRBV30 to TRBJ1-6; D not certain. Trimming pared 3 bases from V and 10 bases from J, leaving 19 bases between. The CDR3 is made up of 15 amino acids. Germline V gives CDR1 GTSNPN, CDR2 SVGIG (reference sequence). CDR3 in amino acids: CAWRRRQGVGSPLHF. CDR3 DNA: TGTGCCTGGAGGAGGCGACAAGGTGTTGGATCACCCCTCCACTTT.

This chain uses TRBV9 with TRBJ2-6; D is possibly TRBD1 (5 bases). This CDR3 contains 18 residues. V was pared by 2 bases and J by 0 bases, with 15 bases between. Per the germline V gene, CDR1 is SGDLS and CDR2 is YYNGEE. The CDR3 DNA follows: TGTGCCAGCAGCGTTGTTACAGGACCTGGCTCTGGGGCCAACGTCCTGACTTTC. Its protein is CASSVVTGPGSGANVLTF.

V is TRBV5-4 and J is TRBJ2-2; TRBD2 is a possible D gene (6 bases). In germline, CDR1 is SGHNT, CDR2 YYREEE (reference sequence). V was clipped by 4 bases and J by 3 bases, with 13 bases between them. The CDR3 runs 15 residues. CDR3 nucleotides: TGTGCCAGCAGCATGGGAGGTTTCGACACCGGGGAGCTGTTTTTT. This sequence encodes CASSMGGFDTGELFF. The full variable domain, with the rest looked up from reference TRBV5-4 and TRBJ2-2, is ETGVTQSPTHLIKTRGQQVTLRCSSQSGHNTVSWYQQALGQGPQFIFQYYREEENGRGNFPPRFSGLQFPNYSSELNVNALELDDSALYLCASSMGGFDTGELFFGEGSRLTVL.

This chain connects TRBV7-3 to TRBJ2-7; 8 bases are a match to TRBD2. Germline V gene data show CDR1 as SGHTA and CDR2 as FQGTGA. Trimming removed 8 bases from V and 1 base from J; junction bases left unmatched: 7. The CDR3 loop spans 14 amino acids. This chain's CDR3 is CASAPASGSYEQYF. CDR3 coding DNA: TGTGCCAGCGCTCCGGCTAGCGGGTCCTACGAGCAGTACTTC.

This chain uses TRBV27 with TRBJ2-1, with D unresolved. The CDR3 contains 14 residues. The germline gives CDR1 MNHEY, CDR2 SMNVEV (reference sequence). Deletions cut 3 bases from V and 7 bases from J, with 13 bases between. CDR3 in amino acids: CASSFASGINEQFF. The CDR3 region has the DNA TGTGCCAGCAGTTTTGCGTCAGGTATTAATGAGCAGTTCTTC.

The J gene is TRBJ1-3, the V gene TRBV11-2; D remains unclear. Germline V gives CDR1 SGHAT, CDR2 FQNNGV. The CDR3 is made up of 17 amino acids. V was cut by 5 bases and J by 0 bases, with 17 bases left in between. The CDR3: CASSPMTGHSSGNTIYF. The CDR3 DNA reads TGTGCCAGCAGCCCCATGACGGGCCATAGCTCTGGAAACACCATATATTTT.

V gene TRBV19 combines with J gene TRBJ2-1; D may match TRBD1 or TRBD2 (5 bases each). Germline V lookup: CDR1 LNHDA, CDR2 SQIVND (reference sequence). V was pared by 4 bases and J by 8 bases, with 12 bases between. The CDR3 has 13 residues. The CDR3 DNA follows: TGTGCCAGTAGTAAGGAAGGGACCCATGAGCAGTTCTTC. Translating it yields CASSKEGTHEQFF.

The chain employs TRBV7-3 and TRBJ2-1; no reliable D call. V was shortened by 3 bases and J by 6 bases, with 6 bases between the two germline ends. The germline CDR1 and CDR2 sequences are SGHTA and FQGTGA. CDR3 length: 12 residues. CDR3 in amino acids: CASSFSSNEQFF. CDR3 bases: TGTGCCAGCAGCTTCAGCAGCAATGAGCAGTTCTTC.

The V gene is TRBV5-1, the J gene TRBJ1-1, with 7 bases identical to TRBD1. The CDR3 runs to 14 residues. The J segment lost 5 bases and the V segment lost 2 bases, leaving 6 bases of the junction unmatched. Germline CDR1 SGHRS, CDR2 YFSETQ. This CDR3 is CASSFQGVGTEAFF. The CDR3 DNA follows: TGCGCCAGCAGCTTTCAGGGGGTGGGGACTGAAGCTTTCTTT.

The J gene is TRBJ2-7, the V gene TRBV3-1 (or the pseudogene TRBV3-2); D may be TRBD2 (7 bases). In germline, CDR1 is LGHDT, CDR2 YNNKEL (reference sequence). Trimming pared 3 bases from V and 7 bases from J, leaving 16 bases between. The CDR3 loop spans 14 amino acids. CDR3 bases: TGTGCCAGCAGCCACCATGGGGGGGCGCGGGAGCAGTACTTC. Translation gives CASSHHGGAREQYF.

The V call is TRBV27, the J call TRBJ1-5; TRBD1 is a possible D gene (5 bases). The CDR3 has 16 residues. Trimming left V 5 bases short and J 1 base short, with 15 bases between. Per germline, CDR1 MNHEY and CDR2 SMNVEV (reference sequence). The CDR3 DNA sequence: TGTGCCAGCAGTGACCTCGGGGCTTTGAGCAATCAGCCCCAGCATTTT. This encodes CASSDLGALSNQPQHF.